The 5 T cell receptor beta chains listed next were all sequenced from one sample in a study of identical twins. TCRdb reprocessed the 5' RACE reads via MiXCR and lists one record per CDR3 protein. This repertoire shows 400,000 to 550,000 distinct CDR3 sequences, under 25% found once; its top ten account for around 1%. This sample was also put to use in a study of T cells expressing NK-cell markers.

The sample was CD4+ T cells sorted from blood. The receptors were gathered from a young woman in good health.

This clonotype was found a few times. J is TRBJ2-3 and V is TRBV7-2; either TRBD1 or TRBD2 may fit D (5 bases each). Trimming cost V 2 bases and J 1 base, with 7 bases left between them. This CDR3 spans 14 amino acids. Germline CDR1 is SGHTA and CDR2 is FQGNSA. This chain's CDR3 is CASSLPGRTDTQYF. For the CDR3, the DNA is TGTGCCAGCAGCTTACCGGGGCGCACAGATACGCAGTATTTT.

This clonotype has just a few counts. This rearrangement joins TRBV7-9 to TRBJ2-5, with D unclear. The CDR3 is 12 amino acids. Trimming took off 10 bases at V and 5 bases at J, with 14 bases between the two ends. The V gene's germline CDR1 is SEHNR and CDR2 FQNEAQ (reference sequence). The CDR3 region has the DNA TGTGCCACTCCGGGCCTTGGGGAGACCCAGTACTTC. This translates into CATPGLGETQYF.

The chain uses TRBV5-1 and TRBJ1-2; tentative D call: TRBD1 (5 bases). Trimming took off 2 bases at V and 4 bases at J, with 12 bases between the two ends. The CDR3 totals 14 residues. In germline, CDR1 is SGHRS, CDR2 YFSETQ. CDR3 coding DNA: TGCGCCAGCAGCTTTACATACAGGACCTATGGCTACACCTTC. Translated, it gives CASSFTYRTYGYTF.

Many counts were recorded for this clonotype. The rearrangement links TRBV5-1 to TRBJ2-7; D is uncertain. The ends were cut back, 4 bases at V and 3 bases at J, with 5 bases in the middle. The germline CDR1 and CDR2 sequences are SGHRS and YFSETQ. This CDR3 spans 11 amino acids. CDR3 sequence reads: CASSGNYEQYF. CDR3 DNA: TGCGCCAGCAGCGGCAACTACGAGCAGTACTTC.

This clonotype was counted many times. The V gene is TRBV6-5, the J gene TRBJ1-4; tentatively, D is TRBD1 (6 bases). V lost 2 bases and J lost 4, with 8 bases in between. The CDR3 is 14 residues long. Looked up from germline, CDR1 is MNHEY and CDR2 is SVGAGI. CDR3 amino acids: CASSYGQLNEKLFF. In DNA, the CDR3 is TGTGCCAGCAGTTACGGACAGCTTAATGAAAAACTGTTTTTT.